This T cell receptor beta chain was sequenced for a study of blood T cell repertoires in COVID-19. Generated by immunoSEQ multiplex PCR, the TCRdb table keeps only in-frame clones and is missing some. Of about 350,000 clones detected, approximately 90% appear once; the ten largest clones hold 3.9%. The CDR3 is 14 amino acids. Germline loops: CDR1 SGHKS, CDR2 YYEKEE (reference sequence). V dropped 4 bases and J dropped 3 bases, with 14 bases sitting between them. Sequenced input: peripheral blood. The clonotype was recovered from a woman in her fifties or sixties with COVID-19, enrolled during active disease. The chain is built from TRBV5-5 and TRBJ2-7, with D maybe TRBD1 (7 bases). The CDR3, as DNA: TGTGCCAGCAGCCCAGGGGGGTCGAACTACGAGCAGTACTTC. Translating gives CASSPGGSNYEQYF.